A selection of T cell receptor beta chains follows, all from one sample in a study of blood T cells in healthy people across ages. TCRdb itself ran the 5' RACE reads through MiXCR, one entry per CDR3 protein. The data hold 750,000 to 950,000 distinct CDR3 sequences, with 25% to 30% observed a single time. These data were also filed under a second study, of T cells of mothers and their children.

Source material: blood. These receptors were taken from a boy between 10 and 17 years old in good health. Each CDR3 is given with its conserved first and last residue. D genes are given only for firm matches. Clone sizes are given selectively: once, few, many, or a class where the clone is expanded.

V gene	clone size	D gene	J gene	CDR3 protein	CDR3 DNA
TRBV29-1	few	NA	TRBJ2-7	CSVLRDGTYEQYF	TGCAGCGTGCTCCGGGACGGAACCTACGAGCAGTACTTC
TRBV5-4	NA	TRBD1	TRBJ1-3	CASSWRPGTVGLVDSGNTIYF	TGTGCCAGCAGCTGGAGGCCCGGGACAGTGGGGTTGGTGGACTCTGGAAACACCATATATTTT
TRBV14	NA	NA	TRBJ2-5	CASSQVSGQTQYF	TGTGCCAGCAGCCAAGTTTCGGGGCAGACCCAGTACTTC
TRBV7-8	NA	NA	TRBJ1-4	CASSQRGVPANEKLFF	TGTGCCAGCAGCCAAAGGGGGGTGCCGGCAAATGAAAAACTGTTTTTT
TRBV2	NA	NA	TRBJ1-2	CASSELEGTYGYTF	TGTGCCAGCAGCGAGCTTGAGGGTACCTATGGCTACACCTTC
TRBV3-1	few	NA	TRBJ2-5	CASSQRSKETQYF	TGTGCCAGCAGCCAAAGGTCTAAAGAGACCCAGTACTTC
TRBV5-1	NA	TRBD2	TRBJ2-7	CASSAVAGGSNHEQYF	TGCGCCAGCAGCGCTGTAGCGGGGGGATCTAATCACGAGCAGTACTTC
TRBV20-1	few	NA	TRBJ2-7	CSARSNRDEQYF	TGCAGTGCTAGATCGAACAGGGACGAGCAGTACTTC
TRBV20-1	NA	NA	TRBJ1-4	CSAFGSGLSATNEKLFF	TGCAGTGCCTTCGGGTCAGGGCTTAGTGCAACTAATGAAAAACTGTTTTTT
TRBV7-9	NA	TRBD2	TRBJ2-3	CASSFRAGETDTQYF	TGTGCCAGCAGCTTCAGAGCGGGGGAAACAGATACGCAGTATTTT
TRBV4-1	NA	TRBD2	TRBJ2-5	CASSLPGGLAGGLQETQYF	TGCGCCAGCAGCCTCCCAGGGGGATTAGCGGGGGGTCTTCAAGAGACCCAGTACTTC
TRBV29-1	NA	TRBD1	TRBJ2-3	CSGGRDRGLGDTQYF	TGCAGCGGGGGCCGGGACAGGGGGCTTGGAGATACGCAGTATTTT
TRBV7-3	NA	TRBD2	TRBJ2-1	CASSYQAGGPGNEQFF	TGTGCCAGCAGCTACCAAGCGGGGGGGCCGGGAAATGAGCAGTTCTTC
TRBV20-1	few	TRBD2	TRBJ2-3	CSASGGATDTQYF	TGCAGTGCTAGCGGGGGGGCCACAGATACGCAGTATTTT
TRBV5-1	NA	TRBD2	TRBJ2-1	CASTISGDYNEQFF	TGCGCCAGCACCATAAGCGGGGATTACAATGAGCAGTTCTTC
TRBV28	NA	NA	TRBJ1-1	CASSLFGQNTEAFF	TGTGCCAGCAGTTTATTTGGACAGAACACTGAAGCTTTCTTT
TRBV24-1	many	NA	TRBJ1-1	CATSDGRRNTEAFF	TGTGCCACCAGTGATGGACGGAGGAACACTGAAGCTTTCTTT
TRBV6-1	NA	NA	TRBJ2-7	CASSPLRAEAYEQYF	TGTGCCAGCAGTCCCCTAAGGGCTGAAGCCTACGAGCAGTACTTC
TRBV20-1	few	NA	TRBJ1-3	CSARAHLWGNTIYF	TGCAGTGCTAGAGCACACCTGTGGGGAAACACCATATATTTT
TRBV7-9	NA	NA	TRBJ1-1	CASSGHRVRNTEAFF	TGTGCCAGCAGCGGCCACAGGGTTCGGAACACTGAAGCTTTCTTT
TRBV6-5	NA	TRBD1	TRBJ1-2	CASSYRGTGGLNYGYTF	TGCGCCAGCAGTTACAGGGGGACAGGGGGCCTTAACTATGGCTACACCTTC
TRBV12-3/TRBV12-4	few	NA	TRBJ1-2	CASSSQGYRRTF	TGTGCCAGCAGTTCTCAGGGGTACCGGCGGACCTTC
TRBV12-3/TRBV12-4	few	NA	TRBJ1-3	CASSLGPQNTIYF	TGTGCCAGCAGTCTGGGACCCCAGAACACCATATATTTT
TRBV12-3/TRBV12-4	NA	TRBD2	TRBJ2-6	CASTFSGASGANVLTF	TGTGCCAGCACCTTTAGCGGGGCATCTGGGGCCAACGTCCTGACTTTC
TRBV2	NA	NA	TRBJ1-5	CASTGTRNNQPQHF	TGTGCCAGCACCGGCACGAGGAATAATCAGCCCCAGCATTTT
TRBV5-1	few	TRBD1	TRBJ1-1	CASRTGDGNTEAFF	TGCGCCAGTCGGACAGGCGATGGGAACACTGAAGCTTTCTTT
TRBV10-3	NA	TRBD1	TRBJ2-5	CAISDQGQGGTQYF	TGTGCCATCAGTGATCAGGGACAGGGAGGGACCCAGTACTTC
TRBV9	few	TRBD1	TRBJ2-5	CASSVEGTEQETQYF	TGTGCCAGCAGCGTAGAAGGGACAGAGCAAGAGACCCAGTACTTC
TRBV5-1	NA	TRBD1	TRBJ2-5	CASRLSPGGAETQYF	TGCGCCAGCAGACTATCGCCAGGGGGAGCGGAGACCCAGTACTTC
TRBV5-1	few	NA	TRBJ1-4	CASSWTPLDGTNEKLFF	TGCGCCAGCAGCTGGACCCCCCTAGACGGAACTAATGAAAAACTGTTTTTT
TRBV27	NA	TRBD1	TRBJ1-5	CASSPQGASQPQHF	TGTGCCAGCAGTCCACAGGGGGCAAGTCAGCCCCAGCATTTT
TRBV28	few	NA	TRBJ1-4	CASMRTSNEKLFF	TGTGCCAGCATGCGGACCTCGAATGAAAAACTGTTTTTT
TRBV7-9	NA	TRBD2	TRBJ2-3	CASSLGPGRADTQYF	TGTGCCAGCAGCTTAGGTCCGGGGAGGGCAGATACGCAGTATTTT
TRBV12-3/TRBV12-4	NA	NA	TRBJ1-3	CASSLSFGQSSGDTIYF	TGTGCCAGCAGTTTATCCTTTGGACAGAGCTCTGGAGACACCATATATTTT
TRBV5-1	NA	NA	TRBJ2-5	CAGSLTQETQYF	TGCGCCGGCAGCCTGACCCAAGAGACCCAGTACTTC
TRBV20-1	few	TRBD2	TRBJ2-7	CSAAWAGGDSYEQYF	TGCAGTGCTGCCTGGGCCGGGGGGGATTCCTACGAGCAGTACTTC